This paragraph covers one T cell receptor beta chain sequence. Its target antigen remains unknown. The input lacks base qualities; no much larger clone sits a single base away. The collaborating institutions used their own protocols to collect whole blood in K2EDTA tubes. Collaborator samples were shipped for TCRbeta analysis as frozen whole blood, isolated PBMCs, or DNA extracted from either sample type. This record comes from a study of blood T cell repertoires in COVID-19 (dated by TCRdb to between 2020 and 2021). Concerning the study at large: Samples covering the acute and convalescent phases of COVID-19 were provided by collaborators in the United States, Italy and Spain. The material from the prospective study consisted of cDNA or gDNA derived from T cells, B-cell-depleted T cells, or PBMCs. Subjects who had been exposed to COVID-19, were actively infected with it, or had recovered from it provided the deeply sampled blood TCRbeta repertoires that made up the dataset. The repertoires were released in a freely available public database intended as a resource for research on the immune response to SARS-CoV-2. Samples were obtained from the ongoing ImmuneRACE study (first 160 participants) and from some 1,200 subjects provided by 6 global collaborators. Nearly every sample came with metadata listing a de-identified subject ID, COVID-19 status, age in years and sex. HLA class I and class II types, where available, came from metadata supplied by the sample provider rather than from assay-based typing.

The germline V gene yields LGHNA for CDR1 and YNFKEQ for CDR2. Clipping removes 3 bases from V and 5 bases from J, with 8 as the unmatched junction base count. The CDR3 has 15 amino acids, counting the end cysteine and phenylalanine. Of all the DNA, just the CDR3 is kept, 45 bases in frame from base 1. The immunoSEQ Assay, a bias-controlled multiplex PCR, was used to amplify TCRbeta CDR3 regions from genomic DNA. In the paper's pipeline: Nucleated cell counts per sample were estimated from amplification of reference gene primers within the assay. To quantify the absolute abundance of each unique TCRbeta CDR3 rearrangement, sequence reads were collapsed and filtered. For each sample, productive Simpson clonality was calculated by taking the square root of Simpson's diversity index across productive rearrangements. TCRdb took this table from immuneACCESS and kept in-frame rearrangements with V and J called. Such tables lack part of the clones; where checked against another copy, unresolved V genes explain under half of the gap, and the rest is unexplained. D and trimming come from the DNA, and the V and J calls and clone size come from that table. In this sample the table shows about 160,000 clones, 80% to 90% of which occur a single time. The ten biggest clones cover approximately 4% of the sample.

Overall results and qualifications from the work: Clinical and demographic metadata were provided uncurated, with the amount varying by source and participant.

Input material: peripheral blood. The receptor comes from a woman in her seventies with acute or convalescent COVID-19. The chain employs TRBV4-2 and TRBJ2-7, with 9 middle bases fitting TRBD1. The CDR3 protein: CASSQTDRGTNEQYF. The bases are TGTGCCAGCAGCCAGACCGACAGGGGGACTAACGAGCAGTACTTC.